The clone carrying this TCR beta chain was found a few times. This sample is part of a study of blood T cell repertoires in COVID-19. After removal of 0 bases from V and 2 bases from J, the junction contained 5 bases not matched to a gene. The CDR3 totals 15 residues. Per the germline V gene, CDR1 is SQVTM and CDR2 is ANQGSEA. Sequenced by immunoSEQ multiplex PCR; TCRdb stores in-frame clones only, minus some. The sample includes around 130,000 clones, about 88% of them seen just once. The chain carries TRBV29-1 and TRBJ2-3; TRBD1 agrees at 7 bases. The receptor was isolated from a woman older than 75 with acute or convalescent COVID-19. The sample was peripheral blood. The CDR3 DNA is TGCAGCGTTGAAGATACAGGGGCTACCACAGATACGCAGTATTTT. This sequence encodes CSVEDTGATTDTQYF.